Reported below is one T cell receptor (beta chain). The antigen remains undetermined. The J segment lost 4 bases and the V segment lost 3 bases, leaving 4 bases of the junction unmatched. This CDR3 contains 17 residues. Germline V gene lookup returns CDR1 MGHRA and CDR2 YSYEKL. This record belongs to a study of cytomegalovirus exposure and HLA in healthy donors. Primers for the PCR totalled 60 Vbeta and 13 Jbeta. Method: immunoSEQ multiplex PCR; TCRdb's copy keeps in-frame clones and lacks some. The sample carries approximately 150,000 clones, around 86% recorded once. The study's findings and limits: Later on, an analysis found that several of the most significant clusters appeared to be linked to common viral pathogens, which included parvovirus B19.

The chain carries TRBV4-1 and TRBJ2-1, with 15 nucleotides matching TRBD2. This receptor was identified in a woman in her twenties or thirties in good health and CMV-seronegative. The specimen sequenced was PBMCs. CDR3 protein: CASSQGLAGGLYNEQFF. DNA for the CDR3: TGCGCCAGCAGCCAGGGACTAGCGGGAGGCCTTTACAATGAGCAGTTCTTC.